The rows below give T cell receptor beta chains drawn from one sample of a study of blood T cell repertoires in COVID-19. Sequenced by immunoSEQ multiplex PCR; TCRdb stores in-frame clones only, minus some. The repertoire holds 150,000 to 200,000 clones, with 87% as singletons. The sequenced sample consisted of peripheral blood. The receptors come from a human donor in a cohort sampled during active COVID-19. Both conserved end residues are part of each CDR3. Fields, in order: J gene, clone size, V gene, D gene, CDR3 length, CDR3 protein, CDR3 DNA. A D gene is named only where the DNA matches it firmly. Where a row states a size, it is once, few, many or the class of an expanded clone; other rows omit it.

TRBJ2-7 | . | TRBV5-4 | . | 13 | CASAAGTSYEQYF | TGTGCCAGCGCCGCCGGGACATCCTACGAGCAGTACTTC
TRBJ2-7 | . | TRBV27 | . | 14 | CASSPGGGGYEQYF | TGTGCCAGCAGTCCCGGGGGAGGGGGCTACGAGCAGTACTTC
TRBJ1-4 | . | TRBV4-1 | . | 14 | CASSQVRVREKLFF | TGCGCCAGCAGCCAAGTCAGGGTACGAGAAAAACTGTTTTTT
TRBJ2-5 | . | TRBV4-1 | TRBD2 | 16 | CASSLTPSGAEETQYF | TGCGCCAGCAGCCTAACCCCTAGCGGGGCCGAAGAGACCCAGTACTTC
TRBJ2-7 | few | TRBV28 | TRBD2 | 16 | CASTITPLAKPYEQYF | TGTGCCAGCACCATAACCCCACTAGCGAAGCCCTACGAGCAGTACTTC
TRBJ2-7 | . | TRBV18 | . | 16 | CASSPPRTGGVYEQYF | TGTGCCAGCTCACCACCGCGGACAGGAGGGGTCTACGAGCAGTACTTC
TRBJ1-6 | . | TRBV7-2 | TRBD1 | 16 | CASSTRTGGADSPLHF | TGTGCCAGCAGCACAAGGACAGGGGGCGCGGATTCACCCCTCCACTTT
TRBJ1-4 | few | TRBV14 | . | 17 | CASSHRTGLATNEKLFF | TGTGCCAGCAGCCATAGAACAGGGCTGGCAACTAATGAAAAACTGTTTTTT
TRBJ1-3 | . | TRBV7-2 | . | 14 | CASSQQVSGNTIYF | TGTGCCAGCAGCCAACAGGTCTCTGGAAACACCATATATTTT
TRBJ1-2 | . | TRBV7-8 | TRBD1 | 17 | CASSYRDRVAYFYGYTF | TGTGCCAGCAGCTACCGGGACAGGGTAGCCTATTTCTATGGCTACACCTTC
TRBJ1-2 | . | TRBV7-2 | . | 12 | CAGSYSGYGYTF | TGTGCCGGTTCATATTCAGGGTATGGCTACACCTTC
TRBJ1-4 | . | TRBV19 | TRBD1 | 14 | CASSSRTGNEKLFF | TGTGCCAGTAGTTCTCGGACAGGGAATGAAAAACTGTTTTTT
TRBJ2-7 | . | TRBV4-3 | TRBD1 | 15 | CASSQEQGAHREQYF | TGCGCCAGCAGCCAAGAACAGGGGGCGCATAGGGAGCAGTACTTC
TRBJ2-7 | . | TRBV11-3 | TRBD1 | 19 | CASSRLWGTGATVRYEQYF | TGTGCCAGCAGCCGTCTTTGGGGGACAGGGGCGACAGTTCGCTACGAGCAGTACTTC
TRBJ2-2 | . | TRBV7-9 | . | 13 | CASSPTGSGELFF | TGTGCCAGCAGCCCAACAGGGAGCGGGGAGCTGTTTTTT
TRBJ1-1 | . | TRBV7-9 | . | 14 | CASSFGRGFTEAFF | TGTGCCAGCAGCTTCGGGAGAGGTTTCACTGAAGCTTTCTTT
TRBJ1-3 | . | TRBV7-2 | . | 16 | CASSLDRLHSGNTIYF | TGTGCCAGCAGCTTAGACAGGCTTCACTCTGGAAACACCATATATTTT
TRBJ1-1 | . | TRBV6-6 | . | 14 | CASIISGGRDEAFF | TGTGCCAGCATAATCTCTGGGGGCCGGGATGAAGCTTTCTTT
TRBJ2-7 | . | TRBV27 | TRBD2 | 16 | CASKNDGSGGGDEQYF | TGTGCCAGCAAAAACGACGGCAGCGGGGGGGGTGACGAGCAGTACTTC
TRBJ2-7 | . | TRBV28 | TRBD2 | 16 | CASSPRGTSGNYEQYF | TGTGCCAGCAGCCCGAGGGGGACTAGCGGAAACTACGAGCAGTACTTC
TRBJ2-7 | . | TRBV7-9 | TRBD1 | 14 | CASSYGDRAYEQYF | TGTGCCAGCAGCTACGGGGACAGAGCCTACGAGCAGTACTTC
TRBJ1-2 | . | TRBV30 | TRBD1 | 14 | CAWSPLPTGNGYTF | TGTGCCTGGAGTCCCCTTCCGACAGGGAATGGCTACACCTTC
TRBJ2-7 | . | TRBV13 | TRBD1 | 14 | CASSPEGQANEQYF | TGTGCCAGCAGCCCCGAGGGACAGGCCAACGAGCAGTACTTC
TRBJ2-7 | . | TRBV7-6 | TRBD2 | 16 | CASSLGASGTLNEQYF | TGTGCCAGCAGCTTAGGGGCTAGCGGGACTCTGAACGAGCAGTACTTC
TRBJ1-2 | few | TRBV30 | . | 11 | CAWSGGGGYTF | TGTGCCTGGAGCGGGGGAGGGGGCTACACCTTC
TRBJ1-4 | once | TRBV7-9 | . | 14 | CASSHTGHNEKLFF | TGTGCCAGCAGCCATACAGGGCATAATGAAAAACTGTTTTTT
TRBJ1-2 | . | TRBV30 | . | 15 | CAWSVSGSRDYGYTF | TGTGCCTGGAGTGTATCTGGGTCCAGGGATTATGGCTACACCTTC
TRBJ2-6 | . | TRBV2 | . | 14 | CASRTGPGANVLTF | TGTGCCAGCCGAACAGGGCCTGGGGCCAACGTCCTGACTTTC
TRBJ1-6 | . | TRBV5-1 | . | 15 | CASSLVSGENSPLHF | TGCGCCAGCAGCTTGGTGTCAGGGGAGAATTCACCCCTCCACTTT
TRBJ1-3 | . | TRBV9 | TRBD1 | 15 | CASSVDGTEGNTIYF | TGTGCCAGCAGCGTAGATGGGACAGAGGGAAACACCATATATTTT
TRBJ2-3 | . | TRBV4-1 | TRBD2 | 18 | CASSQDSASGSKADTQYF | TGCGCCAGCAGCCAAGATAGTGCTAGCGGGAGTAAGGCAGATACGCAGTATTTT
TRBJ2-5 | . | TRBV25-1 | . | 13 | CASSGFLAGTQYF | TGTGCCAGCAGTGGATTTCTTGCGGGGACCCAGTACTTC
TRBJ2-7 | . | TRBV9 | . | 15 | CASSVDSGGFYEQYF | TGTGCCAGCAGCGTAGATTCAGGGGGGTTCTACGAGCAGTACTTC
TRBJ1-1 | . | TRBV9 | . | 13 | CASSVGMNTEAFF | TGTGCCAGCAGCGTCGGGATGAACACTGAAGCTTTCTTT
TRBJ2-7 | . | TRBV9 | TRBD2 | 15 | CASSVEAGGFYEQYF | TGTGCCAGCAGCGTAGAAGCGGGAGGGTTCTACGAGCAGTACTTC
TRBJ2-7 | . | TRBV10-1 | TRBD1 | 17 | CASSEATGDRVMYEQYF | TGCGCCAGCAGTGAGGCTACGGGGGACAGGGTAATGTACGAGCAGTACTTC
TRBJ2-5 | . | TRBV3-1/TRBV3-2 | . | 17 | CASSQDTTTLYQETQYF | TGTGCCAGCAGCCAAGATACTACTACCCTGTACCAAGAGACCCAGTACTTC
TRBJ1-4 | few | TRBV27 | . | 16 | CASSLSLSSANEKLFF | TGTGCCAGCAGTTTATCGTTGAGTTCCGCTAATGAAAAACTGTTTTTT
TRBJ2-7 | . | TRBV3-1/TRBV3-2 | TRBD1 | 14 | CASSSRTGPYEQYF | TGTGCCAGCAGCAGCCGGACAGGGCCCTACGAGCAGTACTTC
TRBJ1-3 | . | TRBV14 | TRBD1 | 23 | CASSQEGDFSPRTGRFFGNTIYF | TGTGCCAGCAGCCAAGAAGGGGACTTTTCGCCGCGGACAGGGAGATTTTTTGGAAACACCATATATTTT
TRBJ2-7 | . | TRBV7-9 | . | 16 | CASSPLGGGLSYEQYF | TGTGCCAGCAGCCCCCTCGGCGGGGGCCTCTCCTACGAGCAGTACTTC
TRBJ2-7 | . | TRBV5-1 | TRBD1 | 14 | CASSPQGQFYEQYF | TGCGCCAGCAGTCCCCAGGGACAGTTCTACGAGCAGTACTTC
TRBJ1-5 | few | TRBV18 | TRBD1 | 14 | CASSPTGAGQPQHF | TGTGCCAGCTCGCCTACAGGGGCGGGTCAGCCCCAGCATTTT
TRBJ1-1 | . | TRBV9 | . | 16 | CASSPHRAPGGTEAFF | TGTGCCAGCAGCCCTCACAGGGCCCCTGGAGGAACTGAAGCTTTCTTT
TRBJ2-7 | many | TRBV4-3 | . | 14 | CASSQDPGSYEQYF | TGCGCCAGCAGCCAAGACCCTGGGAGCTACGAGCAGTACTTC
TRBJ2-5 | . | TRBV7-9 | TRBD2 | 16 | CASSLTSGGIQETQYF | TGTGCCAGCAGCCTAACTAGCGGGGGGATCCAAGAGACCCAGTACTTC
TRBJ2-7 | . | TRBV30 | TRBD1 | 13 | CAWGTGGSYEQYF | TGTGCCTGGGGGACAGGGGGTTCCTACGAGCAGTACTTC
TRBJ1-2 | once | TRBV5-1 | . | 12 | CASSLHGSGYTF | TGCGCCAGCAGCTTGCACGGGAGCGGCTACACCTTC